Presented here are 17 T cell receptor beta chains from one specimen sequenced in a study of T-cell reconstitution after alpha-beta-depleted transplantation in children. A library of TCRbeta sequences, prepared with unique molecular identifiers, was generated. TCRdb itself ran the PCR reads through MiXCR, one entry per CDR3 protein. The sample contains roughly 500,000 distinct CDR3 sequences, around 19% of which appear only once. This specimen was PBMCs from the stem cell graft donor, taken from the stem cell graft. Receptors were obtained from a human donor who donated a stem cell graft to a child with acute lymphoblastic leukemia.

The chain recombines TRBV27 with TRBJ1-2; the match to TRBD1 covers 7 bases. J was trimmed by 4 bases and V by 0 bases; bases with no gene match: 2. The CDR3 loop spans 14 amino acids. Germline CDR1 is MNHEY and CDR2 is SMNVEV (reference sequence). The CDR3 DNA reads as TGTGCCAGCAGTTTATCGGGACAGTTCTATGGCTACACCTTC. It codes for CASSLSGQFYGYTF.

This chain joins TRBV15 and TRBJ2-5; perhaps TRBD1 as D (6 bases). The ends were cut back, 5 bases at V and 4 bases at J, with 14 bases in the middle. Germline CDR1 and CDR2: LNHNV and YYDKDF (reference sequence). This CDR3 has 14 amino acids. Written as DNA, the CDR3 is TGTGCCACCAGCGGCCGACAGGAGGTAGAGACCCAGTACTTC. Protein sequence: CATSGRQEVETQYF.

There are a few counts of this clonotype. CDR3 sequence: CASSQLDRVYYF. The CDR3 nucleotides read TGCGCCAGCAGCCAATTGGACAGGGTATATTACTTC. The rearrangement uses TRBV4-1 and TRBJ2-7, with 8 bases lining up with TRBD1. The V gene's germline CDR1 is MGHRA and CDR2 YSYEKL. There are 12 residues in the CDR3. With V trimmed by 2 bases and J by 13 bases, 7 bases remained unmatched.

The V call is TRBV13, the J call TRBJ1-1, with TRBD1 matching 8 bases. The V segment lost 8 bases and the J segment 3 bases; nucleotides outside the gene matches: 5. The CDR3 runs 13 residues. CDR1 PRHDT and CDR2 FYEKMQ come from the germline V gene (reference sequence). CDR3 in amino acids: CASCRGPDTEAFF. Written as DNA, the CDR3 is TGTGCCAGCTGCAGGGGGCCGGACACTGAAGCTTTCTTT.

There are a few counts of this clonotype. The genes are TRBV12-3 or TRBV12-4 and TRBJ2-2, with D possibly being TRBD1 or TRBD2 (5 bases each). V lost 4 bases to trimming and J lost 6 bases, with 15 bases between them. The CDR3 is 15 amino acids. The CDR3 DNA is TGTGCCAGCAGTTCCCCAACCGGGACCGCCGGGGAGCTGTTTTTT. Translation gives CASSSPTGTAGELFF.

The rearrangement uses TRBV15 and TRBJ2-7; TRBD1 aligns across 8 bases. Losses at the gene ends were 0 bases for V and 5 bases for J; bases not matched to a gene: 6. Germline V lookup: CDR1 LNHNV, CDR2 YYDKDF (reference sequence). This CDR3 contains 15 residues. The CDR3 bases are TGTGCCACCAGCAGAGAAGGCCAGGGGGCGGACGAGCAGTACTTC. It codes for CATSREGQGADEQYF.

The rearrangement uses TRBV15 and TRBJ1-2; possibly TRBD1 for D (5 bases). This CDR3 region has 16 residues. Trimming cost V 0 bases and J 3 bases, with 14 bases left between them. Germline lookup yields CDR1 LNHNV and CDR2 YYDKDF (reference sequence). CDR3 sequence: CATSRDRQGLDYGYTF. CDR3 nucleotides: TGTGCCACCAGCAGAGATCGTCAGGGCCTTGACTATGGCTACACCTTC.

This sequence joins TRBV4-1 and TRBJ1-5; D unresolved. The CDR3 has 15 amino acids. Between the trimmed V and J ends, which lost 1 base and 0 bases, there was a span of 7 bases. Germline CDR1 reads MGHRA; CDR2 reads YSYEKL. The DNA of the CDR3 is TGCGCCAGCAGCCAAGCGACCGCTAGCAATCAGCCCCAGCATTTT. This translates into CASSQATASNQPQHF.

This clonotype was detected many times. The chain recombines TRBV7-6 with TRBJ2-1, with a tentative D call TRBD2 (5 bases). V shed 8 bases and J shed 15 bases, with 20 bases lying between them. The CDR3 is 12 amino acids. Germline CDR1 reads SGHVS; CDR2 reads FNYEAQ. CDR3 region: CASDPPRGTAFF. The CDR3 DNA is TGTGCCAGCGACCCACCCCGGGGTACTGCGTTCTTC.

This clonotype has just a few counts. CDR3 sequence: CASSLLIVGQGPYNEQFF. Here the CDR3 DNA reads TGTGCCAGCTCACTACTTATAGTCGGACAGGGCCCCTACAATGAGCAGTTCTTC. V usage is TRBV18 and J usage is TRBJ2-1; TRBD1 aligns across 8 bases. CDR1 is KGHSH and CDR2 is LQKENI in the germline V gene. V was clipped by 4 bases and J by 2 bases; unmatched bases: 13. This CDR3 has 18 residues.

J is TRBJ2-2 and V is TRBV24-1; 8 bases align to TRBD1. Losses at the gene ends were 5 bases for V and 7 bases for J; bases not matched to a gene: 14. Germline CDR1 reads KGHDR; CDR2 reads SFDVKD. This CDR3 has 17 amino acids. In nucleotides, the CDR3 is TGTGCCACCAGTGGGAGCTCGACAGGGGTCACGTACGGGGAGCTGTTTTTT. This codes for CATSGSSTGVTYGELFF.

The chain employs TRBV12-3 or TRBV12-4 and TRBJ1-2; 7 bases line up with TRBD1. This CDR3 is 12 amino acids long. Losses at the gene ends were 6 bases for V and 4 bases for J; bases not matched to a gene: 2. The CDR3 coding sequence is TGTGCCAGCAGGACAGGGCCCTATGGCTACACCTTC. Its protein is CASRTGPYGYTF.

The table lists this clonotype with many counts. The chain carries TRBV27 and TRBJ2-7, with D possibly matching TRBD2 (5 bases). Germline V lookup: CDR1 MNHEY, CDR2 SMNVEV (reference sequence). V lost 6 bases and J 7 bases, leaving 10 bases between the germline ends. This CDR3 region has 11 residues. The CDR3 loop is CASSSSGEQYF. In DNA form, the CDR3 reads TGTGCCAGCAGCTCCTCGGGGGAGCAGTACTTC.

The chain uses TRBV7-7 and TRBJ2-2; TRBD2 matches at 7 bases. The V segment lost 3 bases and the J segment 4 bases; nucleotides outside the gene matches: 5. CDR1 and CDR2 from the germline V gene are SSHAT and FNYEAQ (reference sequence). The CDR3 contains 15 residues. DNA for the CDR3: TGTGCCAGCAGCTTTTTGGGAGGGAGCACCGGGGAGCTGTTTTTT. Its protein is CASSFLGGSTGELFF.

The rearrangement uses TRBV27 and TRBJ1-5; D unresolved. Germline V gene sequence: CDR1 MNHEY, CDR2 SMNVEV (reference sequence). The germline V and J ends were trimmed by 8 bases and 5 bases, with 19 bases remaining between them. This CDR3 contains 15 residues. CDR3 DNA: TGTGCCAGCGCCTCACTTCGATTAGGTTATCAGCCCCAGCATTTT. Translated: CASASLRLGYQPQHF.

V gene TRBV15 combines with J gene TRBJ1-2, with 8 bases fitting TRBD1. Germline CDR1 is LNHNV and CDR2 is YYDKDF (reference sequence). The CDR3 loop spans 17 amino acids. Germline trimming cut 2 bases from V and 3 bases from J; bases unmatched to any gene: 11. This CDR3 reads CATSRHRTGPQDYGYTF. In DNA form, the CDR3 reads TGTGCCACCAGCAGACACCGGACAGGGCCACAAGACTATGGCTACACCTTC.

J is TRBJ2-3 and V is TRBV25-1; D is possibly TRBD1 or TRBD2 (5 bases each). Per the germline V gene, CDR1 is MGHDK and CDR2 is SYGVNS. Between the trimmed V and J ends, which lost 3 bases and 4 bases, there was a span of 11 bases. The CDR3 extends over 14 amino acids. CDR3 amino acids: CASSDPGDADTQYF. The CDR3 DNA follows: TGTGCCAGCAGTGATCCTGGGGACGCAGATACGCAGTATTTT.